This entry lists 10 T cell receptor beta chains sequenced from one sample in a study of kidney transplant recipient with SARS-CoV-2 infection. TCRdb itself ran the reads through MiXCR, one entry per CDR3 protein. This table holds fewer than 250,000 distinct CDR3 sequences, more than 25% found once. This sample comprised a blood sample, obtained at baseline and between days 110 and 120 from a kidney transplant recipient. The receptors stem from a male patient younger than 45 who had COVID-19 and was a kidney transplant recipient. The graft donor may account for some of the T cells.

Comments on this clonotype: With a much larger clone just one base away, this may be a read error. This chain links TRBV3-1 with TRBJ2-5; D uncertain. This CDR3 has 17 amino acids. Germline loops: CDR1 LGHDT, CDR2 YNNKEL (reference sequence). CDR3 sequence reads: CANSQSIPISFSETQYF. For the CDR3, the DNA is TGTGCCAACAGCCAGAGCATTCCCATTTCTTTCTCTGAGACCCAGTACTTC.

This clonotype was seen repeatedly, ten times or more. The chain couples TRBV5-1 to TRBJ1-6, with D tentatively TRBD1 (6 bases). The CDR3 has 15 amino acids. V lost 0 bases and J lost 9, with 13 bases in between. Germline CDR1 reads SGHRS; CDR2 reads YFSETQ. CDR3 nucleotides: TGCGCCAGCAGCTTGGAGGGACATTTAGGTTCACCCCTCCACTTT. It is translated as CASSLEGHLGSPLHF.

This clonotype was found many times. The chain links TRBV19 to TRBJ2-2; D is unclear. Looked up from germline, CDR1 is LNHDA and CDR2 is SQIVND (reference sequence). The CDR3 contains 13 residues. The V end lost 8 bases, the J end lost 6 bases, and 13 bases lay between the germline ends. CDR3 nucleotides: TGTGCCAGTCGCGCGGACCGGCCCGGGGAGCTGTTTTTT. Protein: CASRADRPGELFF.

This clonotype was found many times. This sequence joins TRBV19 and TRBJ1-2, with 9 bases identical to TRBD1. CDR3 length: 14 residues. Germline lookup yields CDR1 LNHDA and CDR2 SQIVND (reference sequence). With V trimmed by 8 bases and J by 4 bases, 8 bases remained unmatched. CDR3 DNA sequence: TGTGCCAGTCAACAGGGGGCAGGGACCTATGGCTACACCTTC. Amino acid sequence: CASQQGAGTYGYTF.

This clonotype has ten or more counts. The rearrangement uses TRBV7-4 and TRBJ1-2, with D unresolved. CDR3 length: 17 amino acids. Deletions cut 5 bases from V and 4 bases from J, with 23 bases between. The germline CDR1 and CDR2 sequences are SGHVT and SQSDAQ. This CDR3 reads CASSNFSSARKTYGYTF. As DNA, the CDR3 is TGTGCCAGCAGCAACTTCAGTTCAGCTCGAAAGACCTATGGCTACACCTTC. Using reference TRBV7-4 and TRBJ1-2 for the parts outside the CDR3, the full variable domain is GAGVSQSPRYKVAKRGRDVALRCDSISGHVTLYWYRQTLGQGSEVLTYSQSDAQRDKSGRPSGRFSAERPERSVSTLKIQRTEQGDSAVYLCASSNFSSARKTYGYTFGSGTRLTVV.

This clonotype was seen repeatedly, ten times or more. V and J are TRBV27 and TRBJ2-7, with 8 bases that match TRBD2. This CDR3 contains 16 residues. Germline CDR1 MNHEY, CDR2 SMNVEV (reference sequence). Trimming removed 6 bases from V and 2 bases from J; junction bases left unmatched: 12. The CDR3 DNA reads as TGTGCCAGCAGCTGGGGAGCGGGAGAGGTTGCCTACGAGCAGTACTTC. Its protein is CASSWGAGEVAYEQYF.

The rearrangement links TRBV2 to TRBJ2-1, with D unclear. The germline V gene encodes CDR1 SNHLY and CDR2 FYNNEI. Between the trimmed V and J ends, which lost 5 bases and 0 bases, there was a span of 14 bases. The CDR3 has 16 residues. CDR3 protein: CASSHRTLSSYNEQFF. The CDR3 DNA reads TGTGCCAGCAGTCACCGCACTTTGAGCTCCTACAATGAGCAGTTCTTC.

This clonotype occurred many times. The V gene is TRBV20-1, the J gene TRBJ2-7, with no clear D. The CDR3 loop spans 13 amino acids. Germline-derived CDR1 and CDR2 are DFQATT and SNEGSKA (reference sequence). V was trimmed by 0 bases and J by 3 bases, leaving 9 bases between them. This CDR3 is CSARDPTFYEQYF. The CDR3 DNA reads TGCAGTGCTAGAGATCCGACCTTCTACGAGCAGTACTTC.

Remarks on this clonotype: This could be a read error, since a much larger clone is one nucleotide away. The CDR3 reads CASSLPSSYEQYF. CDR3 nucleotide sequence: TGTGCCAGCAGTTTACCTTCCTCCTACGAGCAGTACTTC. V and J are TRBV28 and TRBJ2-7; no definite D call. Germline-derived CDR1 and CDR2 are MDHEN and SYDVKM. Trimming took off 2 bases at V and 0 bases at J, with 5 bases between the two ends. The CDR3 consists of 13 residues. Looking up the rest from reference TRBV28 and TRBJ2-7 gives the full variable domain: DVKVTQSSRYLVKRTGEKVFLECVQDMDHENMFWYRQDPGLGLRLIYFSYDVKMKEKGDIPEGYSVSREKKERFSLILESASTNQTSMYLCASSLPSSYEQYFGPGTRLTVT.

This clonotype has a count of ten or more. The chain joins TRBV6-8 to TRBJ1-2; D not certain. The CDR3 is made up of 17 amino acids. V was pared by 4 bases and J by 4 bases, with 22 bases between. Per the germline V gene, CDR1 is MNHGY and CDR2 is SAAAGT. The CDR3 here is CASSFDIRSRKTYGYTF. CDR3 bases: TGTGCCAGCAGTTTTGACATACGCTCTAGAAAGACCTATGGCTACACCTTC.